The 3 T cell receptor beta chains below were found in one sample sequenced in a study of identical twins. TCRdb re-derived calls from the 5' RACE reads in MiXCR, one entry per CDR3 protein. The sample lists approximately 680,000 distinct CDR3 sequences, about 7.1% occurring once. The data were also submitted as part of a second study, on yellow fever vaccine responses in identical twins.

Sequenced material: PBMCs. The receptors were sampled from a woman younger than 30 in good health.

CDR3 sequence reads: CASSGGTGVEKQYF. The CDR3 DNA reads as TGTGCCAGCAGTGGAGGGACAGGGGTGGAAAAGCAGTACTTC. This sequence joins TRBV2 and TRBJ2-7, with TRBD1 matching over 10 bases. The junction had 8 bases not matched to a gene; V was cut back by 4 bases and J by 8 bases. This CDR3 has 14 residues. CDR1 is SNHLY, CDR2 FYNNEI, per germline.

This clonotype came up a few times. The gene calls are TRBV6-1 and TRBJ1-2; tentative D call: TRBD1 (5 bases). Germline V gives CDR1 MNHNS, CDR2 SASEGT. The CDR3 runs to 14 residues. The V end was cut by 2 bases, the J end by 7 bases, with 14 bases between. The CDR3, as DNA: TGTGCCAGCAGTGAAACGAGGGACGGTGGTGGCTACACCTTC. Translated: CASSETRDGGGYTF.

This clonotype came up a few times. The chain couples TRBV6-1 to TRBJ1-5; 9 bases map to TRBD1. The ends lost 2 bases at V and 6 bases at J; junction bases unmatched: 8. Looked up from germline, CDR1 is MNHNS and CDR2 is SASEGT. The CDR3 covers 16 residues. CDR3 in amino acids: CASSEMPGQGFQPQHF. The CDR3 DNA reads TGTGCCAGCAGTGAAATGCCGGGACAGGGTTTTCAGCCCCAGCATTTT.